One and the same sample provided the 2 T cell receptor beta chains below, sequenced in a study of T cell repertoires in cytomegalovirus infection. A single record per CDR3 protein comes from TCRdb applying MiXCR to the reads. The top ten hold about 14% of the sample, which has about a million distinct CDR3 sequences, less than 40% seen once. Antigen specificity for these receptors is unknown. Sequencing was performed on cultured CD8+ T cells from PBMCs, taken from culture after CMV antigen stimulation. The receptors shown here come from a human donor in good health (CMV status not recorded). Some clones in this sample may be carry-over from other donors' samples.

The genes are TRBV20-1 and TRBJ2-1; D not certain. The CDR3 spans 13 residues. Germline V lookup: CDR1 DFQATT, CDR2 SNEGSKA (reference sequence). With 3 bases removed from V and 3 bases from J, the gap between germline ends came to 9 bases. Written as DNA, the CDR3 is TGCAGTGCTAGGGTTGGCGGCTACAATGAGCAGTTCTTC. It specifies CSARVGGYNEQFF.

The sample holds a few counts of this clonotype. This chain joins TRBV4-1 and TRBJ2-5; 7 bases are shared with TRBD1. The germline CDR1 and CDR2 sequences are MGHRA and YSYEKL. The CDR3 is 15 amino acids. V lost 3 bases, J lost 2 bases, and 6 bases stayed unmatched. The DNA of the CDR3 is TGCGCCAGCAGCCAGACAGGGAACTTTCAAGAGACCCAGTACTTC. Residues: CASSQTGNFQETQYF.